Here is one T cell receptor (beta chain) with its context. Antigen: not known. Clones were read by immunoSEQ multiplex PCR, and TCRdb kept only the in-frame ones, dropping some. Seen here are about 19,000 clones, about 84% observed once, and the top ten hold approximately 0.86%. This entry belongs to a study of untreated major depressive disorder. Study findings and constraints: The sequencing tests were limited to three preselected Vbeta families.

Each depressed patient was matched pairwise with a non-depressed control on sex, age, current smoking status and body mass index. The ends were cut back, 0 bases at V and 2 bases at J, with 5 bases in the middle. Germline-derived CDR1 and CDR2 are SGDLS and YYNGEE. The CDR3 spans 13 residues. This sequence was found in a woman in her twenties or thirties in good health. V and J are TRBV9 and TRBJ1-2; no clear D gene. The sequenced sample consisted of CD4+ T cells from PBMCs. The CDR3 nucleotides are TGTGCCAGCAGCGTAGACGCCAACTATGGCTACACCTTC. This encodes CASSVDANYGYTF.